Described below is a single T cell receptor beta chain sequence and its context. What it binds is unknown. Each CDR3 protein gets one entry after TCRdb re-called the RT-PCR reads with MiXCR. This table has 700,000 to 900,000 distinct CDR3 sequences, approximately 21% appearing once. This specimen belongs to a study of response to subunit inactivated influenza vaccine. Trimming pared 4 bases from V and 7 bases from J, leaving 13 bases between. Germline V lookup: CDR1 SGHTA, CDR2 FQGNSA. The CDR3 length is 14 residues. Study-level points and caveats: Few additional T cells are recruited per seasonal influenza vaccination, authors suggested.

The material was PBMCs from blood, obtained roughly 5 days after vaccination. The rearrangement joins TRBV7-2 to TRBJ2-2, with D perhaps matching TRBD1 or TRBD2 (6 bases each). The receptor's source is a man in his forties or fifties who received an inactivated influenza vaccine. CDR3 region: CASSSPGANGELFF. CDR3 bases: TGTGCCAGCAGCTCCCCGGGGGCAAACGGGGAGCTGTTTTTT.